The clone carrying this T cell receptor (beta chain) was found a few times. Its antigen is currently unknown. The entry originates in a study of cytomegalovirus exposure and HLA in healthy donors. From germline, CDR1 is SGHTA and CDR2 FQGTGA. Germline trimming cut 10 bases from V and 6 bases from J; bases unmatched to any gene: 13. This CDR3 comprises 16 residues. Points from the study as a whole: The study had only CMV serostatus as immune exposure information. Versus the roughly 640-donor mean, an Asian-associated ancestry cluster reportedly showed fewer N-insertions in a later analysis.

The PCR was carried out with 60 Vbeta primers and 13 Jbeta primers. As processed by the authors: Later, an analysis found 80 million or so unique TCR beta chains, and 8.5 million to 14 million of these were shared. Repertoires were generated with immunoSEQ multiplex PCR, while TCRdb's copy carries only in-frame clones and drops some. That table gives V, J and clone size, and the DNA gave D and trimming. This table holds about 200,000 clones, about 85% found once. This receptor was identified in a male donor in good health and CMV-seropositive. The sequenced sample was PBMCs. This sequence joins TRBV7-3 and TRBJ2-2, with 11 nucleotides matching TRBD2. The CDR3 is CAIRGASGRSAGELFF. The CDR3 coding sequence is TGTGCCATCCGGGGGGCTAGCGGGAGGAGCGCCGGGGAGCTGTTTTTT.